Sequencing of this T cell receptor (beta chain) was carried out in a study of breast tumors, draining lymph nodes, adjacent tissues. On this clonotype: Its antigen remains unidentified.

Findings of the study overall: The data were judged consistent with most tumor T cells coming from lymph node and expanding in tumor.

The lymph nodes were axillary draining lymph nodes from breast cancer patients. The CDR3 extends over 17 amino acids. V trimming: 3 bases; J trimming: 4 bases; junction bases outside the gene matches: 8. In germline, CDR1 is LGHDT, CDR2 YNNKEL (reference sequence). MiXCR, run by TCRdb on the multiplex PCR reads, gives a single entry per CDR3 protein. The sample contains some 230,000 distinct CDR3 sequences, less than 45% of which appear only once. The sequenced sample was axillary lymph node tissue. The rearrangement uses TRBV3-1 and TRBJ2-7; 14 nucleotides line up with TRBD2. This TCR derives from a female donor with breast cancer. Some clones in this sample may be carry-over from other donors' samples. The CDR3 DNA reads as TGTGCCAGCAGCCAGTCTGGGACTAGCGGGAGTTTATACGAGCAGTACTTC. Translation: CASSQSGTSGSLYEQYF.